The clone carrying this T cell receptor (beta chain) has at least ten counts. The data belong to a study of patients and donors after allogeneic stem cell transplantation. TCRdb fed the RT-PCR reads into MiXCR, producing one record per CDR3 protein. The sample yields tens of thousands of distinct CDR3 sequences, about 5% seen once. Per the germline V gene, CDR1 is LNHDA and CDR2 is SQIVND (reference sequence). The CDR3 sequence is 17 residues long. The ends were cut back, 4 bases at V and 1 base at J, with 17 bases in the middle. The TCR sequence derives from a human donor who was either an allogeneic HSCT recipient or a stem cell or donor lymphocyte infusion donor (not recorded which). It is not recorded whose cells these are; they may come from a transplant donor. The sequencing sample was made of blood, either unsorted or a sorted T cell fraction (not recorded which). The rearrangement links TRBV19 to TRBJ1-5, with D possibly matching TRBD1 (6 bases). The CDR3 here is CASSTRGGAGSNQPQHF. The DNA of the CDR3 is TGTGCCAGTAGTACGCGAGGGGGGGCAGGAAGCAATCAGCCCCAGCATTTT.